One and the same sample provided the 17 T cell receptor beta chains below, sequenced in a study of blood T cell repertoires in COVID-19. TCRdb's copy holds only in-frame clones and misses some; the assay was immunoSEQ multiplex PCR. Altogether more than 400,000 clones are present, about nine tenths being singletons, with the ten largest covering roughly 0.66%. Material for sequencing was PBMCs or T cells enriched from blood (not recorded which). Every receptor here comes from a young man who had recovered from COVID-19.

This clone was recorded once. J is TRBJ1-1 and V is TRBV28; TRBD1 aligns across 9 bases. From germline, CDR1 is MDHEN and CDR2 SYDVKM. V shed 6 bases, J shed 3 bases, and the junction held 8 bases outside the gene matches. The CDR3 is made up of 15 amino acids. The CDR3 DNA is TGTGCCAGCAGCTCCCCCCGGACAGGGGACACTGAAGCTTTCTTT. Translated: CASSSPRTGDTEAFF. Based on the CDR3 plus reference TRBV28 and TRBJ1-1, the full variable domain is DVKVTQSSRYLVKRTGEKVFLECVQDMDHENMFWYRQDPGLGLRLIYFSYDVKMKEKGDIPEGYSVSREKKERFSLILESASTNQTSMYLCASSSPRTGDTEAFFGQGTRLTVV.

The gene calls are TRBV18 and TRBJ1-5; TRBD1 is a possible D gene (5 bases). Trimming took off 2 bases at V and 2 bases at J, with 16 bases between the two ends. Germline V gene data show CDR1 as KGHSH and CDR2 as LQKENI. The CDR3 extends over 17 amino acids. This CDR3 is CASSPVTGLVGNQPQHF. CDR3 coding DNA: TGTGCCAGCTCACCAGTAACAGGCCTGGTGGGCAATCAGCCCCAGCATTTT.

The chain links TRBV15 to TRBJ2-7; 8 positions match TRBD2. The CDR3 contains 15 residues. The ends lost 5 bases at V and 6 bases at J; junction bases unmatched: 12. The germline CDR1 and CDR2 sequences are LNHNV and YYDKDF (reference sequence). The CDR3 loop reads CATSPVAGGRSEQYF. The CDR3 DNA reads as TGTGCCACCAGCCCCGTCGCGGGAGGCCGTAGCGAGCAGTACTTC.

J is TRBJ1-1 and V is TRBV6-5; D is ambiguous. Per the germline V gene, CDR1 is MNHEY and CDR2 is SVGAGI. V was pared by 4 bases and J by 1 base, with 4 bases between. There are 12 residues in the CDR3. The CDR3 DNA reads as TGTGCCAGCAGTTCAGGGAACACTGAAGCTTTCTTT. This codes for CASSSGNTEAFF.

The CDR3 nucleotides are TGTGCCAGCAGCTTAGAGGCGGGGAGCTCTGGAAACACCATATATTTT. Amino acids: CASSLEAGSSGNTIYF. The genes are TRBV7-9 and TRBJ1-3; D is unclear. V lost 1 base and J lost 0, with 10 bases in between. Germline lookup yields CDR1 SEHNR and CDR2 FQNEAQ (reference sequence). The CDR3 has 16 amino acids.

The chain is built from TRBV7-8 and TRBJ1-5, with a possible D match to TRBD1 (6 bases). The CDR3 totals 16 residues. Trimming removed 4 bases at V and 11 bases at J, with 24 bases between. The V gene's germline CDR1 is SGHVS and CDR2 FQNEAQ. The CDR3 DNA is TGTGCCAGCAGCTCCTTAGCCGGACAGATGGTTGTAACCCAGCATTTT. Translating gives CASSSLAGQMVVTQHF.

The genes are TRBV9 and TRBJ1-5, with D possibly TRBD1 on 5 matching bases. Germline CDR1 is SGDLS and CDR2 is YYNGEE. V lost 2 bases, J lost 3 bases, and 9 bases lay in between. The CDR3 is 14 amino acids. The CDR3 is CASSVGDYNQPQHF. CDR3 DNA: TGTGCCAGCAGCGTTGGGGACTACAATCAGCCCCAGCATTTT.

The V gene is TRBV9, the J gene TRBJ2-5, with D tentatively TRBD2 (5 bases). The CDR3 totals 14 residues. The ends were cut back, 3 bases at V and 4 bases at J, with 13 bases in the middle. The germline V gene has CDR1 SGDLS and CDR2 YYNGEE. CDR3 nucleotides: TGTGCCAGCAGCGCTAACAGCGAGGGAGAGACCCAGTACTTC. This gives the protein CASSANSEGETQYF.

The chain combines TRBV3-1 (or the pseudogene TRBV3-2) with TRBJ2-7, with TRBD2 identical over 14 bases. The junction had 5 bases not matched to a gene; V was cut back by 4 bases and J by 9 bases. The germline V gene has CDR1 LGHDT and CDR2 YNNKEL (reference sequence). This CDR3 is 14 amino acids long. The CDR3 DNA reads TGTGCCAGCAGCCTGGGACTAGCGGGAGTGGGGCAGTACTTC. The encoded protein is CASSLGLAGVGQYF.

The table lists this clone with a count of one. This chain joins TRBV11-1 and TRBJ2-6; D gene ambiguous. The V end lost 8 bases, the J end lost 1 base, and 6 bases lay between the germline ends. Germline CDR1 reads SGHAT; CDR2 reads FQDESV (reference sequence). This CDR3 spans 13 amino acids. CDR3 protein: CASQLSGANVLTF. DNA for the CDR3: TGTGCCAGCCAACTATCTGGGGCCAACGTCCTGACTTTC.

This chain uses TRBV28 with TRBJ2-7; 11 nucleotides align to TRBD1. Trimming cost V 3 bases and J 4 bases; bases outside gene matches: 11. The CDR3 runs to 17 residues. Germline V gene lookup returns CDR1 MDHEN and CDR2 SYDVKM. The CDR3 region is CASSFLGTGGWDYEQYF. For the CDR3, the DNA is TGTGCCAGCAGTTTCCTCGGGACAGGGGGTTGGGATTACGAGCAGTACTTC.

The J gene is TRBJ1-1, the V gene TRBV18; D gene uncertain. With 2 bases removed from V and 6 bases from J, the gap between germline ends came to 19 bases. CDR1 is KGHSH, CDR2 LQKENI, per germline. This CDR3 contains 16 residues. Written as DNA, the CDR3 is TGTGCCAGCTCACCAACGTTGGCCGGAGCACCATCTGAAGCTTTCTTT. This translates into CASSPTLAGAPSEAFF.

The rearrangement uses TRBV2 and TRBJ2-5; TRBD2 matches at 9 bases. CDR3 length equals 15 residues. Per the germline V gene, CDR1 is SNHLY and CDR2 is FYNNEI. The V segment lost 6 bases and the J segment 5 bases; nucleotides outside the gene matches: 10. Here the CDR3 DNA reads TGTGCCAGCAGGGAAAGCGGGAGGTTCGGGGAGACCCAGTACTTC. Protein sequence: CASRESGRFGETQYF.

This clone was counted between two and nine times. The V and J genes are TRBV6-5 and TRBJ1-1; no clear D. Germline V CDR1 and CDR2: MNHEY, SVGAGI. The CDR3 runs to 15 residues. The V gene lost 7 bases and the J gene lost 0 bases, with 15 bases spanning the gap. The CDR3 spells CASTRSRLMNTEAFF. The CDR3 nucleotides read TGTGCCAGCACCCGATCGAGATTAATGAACACTGAAGCTTTCTTT.

Only one count was recorded for this clone. The V and J genes are TRBV2 and TRBJ1-2; 10 nucleotides match TRBD1. Looked up from germline, CDR1 is SNHLY and CDR2 is FYNNEI. With V trimmed by 8 bases and J by 7 bases, 10 bases remained unmatched. The length of the CDR3 is 14 residues. The CDR3 loop is CASSTGGVSAGYTF. CDR3 nucleotide sequence: TGTGCCAGCTCGACAGGGGGCGTCTCTGCTGGCTACACCTTC.

V usage is TRBV2 and J usage is TRBJ1-1; 9 nucleotides line up with TRBD1. V trimming: 1 base; J trimming: 4 bases; junction bases outside the gene matches: 1. The CDR3 is 14 amino acids. CDR1 is SNHLY and CDR2 is FYNNEI in the germline V gene. The CDR3 spells CASSEGTGATEAFF. CDR3 in DNA: TGTGCCAGCAGTGAAGGGACAGGGGCCACTGAAGCTTTCTTT.

The rearrangement joins TRBV15 to TRBJ1-5, with a tentative D call TRBD1 (6 bases). Trimming took off 0 bases at V and 7 bases at J, with 10 bases between the two ends. CDR1 LNHNV and CDR2 YYDKDF come from the germline V gene (reference sequence). The CDR3 has 14 amino acids. DNA of the CDR3: TGTGCCACCAGCAGAGAGGGGGCAGGACAGCCCCAGCATTTT. Translated: CATSREGAGQPQHF.